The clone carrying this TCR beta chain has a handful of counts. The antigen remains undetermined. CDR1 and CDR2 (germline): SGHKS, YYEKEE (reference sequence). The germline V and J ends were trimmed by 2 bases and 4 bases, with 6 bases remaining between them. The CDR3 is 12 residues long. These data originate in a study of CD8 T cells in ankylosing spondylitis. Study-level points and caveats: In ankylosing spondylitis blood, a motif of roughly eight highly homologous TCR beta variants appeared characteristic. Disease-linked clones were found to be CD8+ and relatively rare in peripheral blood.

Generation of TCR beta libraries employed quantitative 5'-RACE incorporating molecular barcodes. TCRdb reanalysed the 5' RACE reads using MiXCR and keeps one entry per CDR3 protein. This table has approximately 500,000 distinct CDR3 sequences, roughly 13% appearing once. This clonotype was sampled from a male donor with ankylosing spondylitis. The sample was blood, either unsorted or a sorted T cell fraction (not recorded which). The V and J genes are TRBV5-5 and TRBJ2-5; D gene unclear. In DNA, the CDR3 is TGTGCCAGCAGCTTCTGGGGAGAGACCCAGTACTTC. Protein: CASSFWGETQYF.